This TCR beta chain was observed in a study of CD8 T cells in Susac syndrome. About the study: When blood was collected, patients with Susac syndrome were therapy-naive, were taking corticosteroids, or were receiving intravenous immunoglobulin alone.

CDR3 size: 13 residues. Germline loops: CDR1 SNHLY, CDR2 FYNNEI. V trimming: 6 bases; J trimming: 8 bases; junction bases outside the gene matches: 9. When the RNA was reverse transcribed, random hexamers were used with an input of roughly 0.5 to 1 ug. Amplification of the TCR beta CDR3 was carried out by immunoSEQ multiplex PCR, which spanned a total of 54 Vbeta and 13 Jbeta segments. TCRdb called the immunoSEQ multiplex PCR reads again in MiXCR, with one record for every CDR3 protein. The sample lists fewer than 200,000 distinct CDR3 sequences; 90% to 95% were seen once. V gene TRBV2 combines with J gene TRBJ1-2, with 7 positions matching TRBD1. What was sequenced was CD4+ T cells from PBMCs. The sequence came from a human donor with Susac syndrome. The CDR3 bases are TGTGCCAGCAGCAGAGTGGACAGGAAAGGCTACACCTTC. It is translated as CASSRVDRKGYTF.